Listed below are T cell receptor beta chains from one sample, sequenced in a study of T-cell memory formation after mild COVID-19. One entry per CDR3 protein, called by TCRdb with MiXCR from the 5' RACE reads. This sample yields 210,000 or so distinct CDR3 sequences, of which approximately 20% are seen a single time; 2.4% belongs to the top ten. Sequencing was performed on PBMCs or a T cell subset sorted from them (not recorded which). The receptors were gathered from an adult woman who had mild COVID-19 (a few samples of this study predate the infection). Cell type and time point are not known. Each CDR3 is given with its conserved first and last residue. The D gene is left open where the match is weak. Size values are once, few and many counts, or a class for expanded clones, and some rows have none.

d_call,clone_size,j_call,cdr3_length,v_call,cdr3_aa,cdr3_nt
-,-,TRBJ1-1,18,TRBV4-1,CASSQGIPRTGRDTEAFF,TGCGCCAGCAGCCAAGGGATACCTAGGACTGGGAGGGACACTGAAGCTTTCTTT
-,few,TRBJ2-3,15,TRBV7-9,CASSIWRDPTDTQYF,TGTGCCAGCAGTATATGGCGGGATCCCACAGATACGCAGTATTTT
-,few,TRBJ2-2,14,TRBV4-3,CASSQVGMSGELFF,TGCGCCAGCAGCCAAGTGGGCATGTCCGGGGAGCTGTTTTTT
-,few,TRBJ2-1,14,TRBV20-1,CSWRVQGSYNEQFF,TGCAGTTGGAGGGTACAGGGCTCCTACAATGAGCAGTTCTTC
-,-,TRBJ2-7,14,TRBV11-2,CASIPPDRSYEQYF,TGTGCCAGCATCCCTCCAGACAGGTCCTACGAGCAGTACTTC
-,few,TRBJ1-2,15,TRBV7-9,CASSFAGGTNYGYTF,TGTGCCAGCAGCTTCGCGGGGGGGACTAACTATGGCTACACCTTC
-,-,TRBJ1-6,12,TRBV3-1,CASSQDGLTLHF,TGTGCCAGCAGCCAAGACGGACTCACCCTCCACTTT
-,-,TRBJ2-2,15,TRBV5-1,CASSLQGPSTGELFF,TGCGCCAGCAGCTTGCAGGGGCCGAGTACCGGGGAGCTGTTTTTT
-,few,TRBJ2-3,16,TRBV4-2,CASSQEGPPRTDTQYF,TGTGCCAGCAGCCAAGAGGGCCCCCCAAGGACAGATACGCAGTATTTT
-,few,TRBJ1-1,12,TRBV12-3/TRBV12-4,CASSLGFSEAFF,TGTGCCAGCAGTTTAGGGTTCTCTGAAGCTTTCTTT
-,few,TRBJ2-3,14,TRBV24-1,CATSDRTAGDTQYF,TGTGCCACCAGTGATCGGACAGCGGGAGATACGCAGTATTTT
-,-,TRBJ2-3,16,TRBV4-1,CASSQGGLARADTQYF,TGCGCCAGCAGCCAAGGGGGATTAGCGAGGGCAGATACGCAGTATTTT
TRBD2,few,TRBJ2-1,12,TRBV30,CAWSGSGGRQFF,TGTGCCTGGAGCGGTAGCGGGGGGCGACAGTTCTTC
TRBD2,-,TRBJ2-3,17,TRBV7-2,CASSLGTSGSGTDTQYF,TGTGCCAGCAGCTTAGGGACTAGCGGGAGCGGCACAGATACGCAGTATTTT
-,-,TRBJ1-5,14,TRBV4-2,CASSQDQGNQPQHF,TGTGCCAGCAGCCAAGATCAGGGAAATCAGCCCCAGCATTTT
TRBD2,few,TRBJ2-3,18,TRBV5-1,CASSLAVGGLAVRNTQYF,TGCGCCAGCAGCTTGGCCGTCGGCGGACTAGCGGTTCGGAATACGCAGTATTTT
-,few,TRBJ2-5,15,TRBV5-1,CASSLDQGFGETQYF,TGCGCCAGCAGCTTGGATCAGGGGTTCGGAGAGACCCAGTACTTC
-,-,TRBJ1-1,14,TRBV3-1,CASSQDTVNTEAFF,TGTGCCAGCAGCCAAGATACCGTGAACACTGAAGCTTTCTTT
TRBD1,-,TRBJ1-1,14,TRBV5-1,CASSSTGTGVEAFF,TGCGCCAGCAGCTCGACGGGGACAGGGGTTGAAGCTTTCTTT
-,few,TRBJ2-7,13,TRBV18,CASSPAVEGEQYF,TGTGCCAGCTCACCAGCGGTGGAGGGGGAGCAGTACTTC
TRBD1,-,TRBJ1-1,14,TRBV12-3/TRBV12-4,CASKMTGGRNEAFF,TGTGCCAGCAAGATGACAGGGGGCCGAAATGAAGCTTTCTTT
-,-,TRBJ2-7,14,TRBV6-2/TRBV6-3,CASMNRLPYYEQYF,TGTGCCAGCATGAACAGGCTGCCTTACTACGAGCAGTACTTC